Below are 17 T cell receptor beta chains sequenced from a single sample in a study of T-cell reconstitution after alpha-beta-depleted transplantation in children. Unique molecular identifiers were incorporated into the prepared TCRbeta library. TCRdb reprocessed the PCR reads with MiXCR, giving one entry per CDR3 protein. The table includes about 200,000 distinct CDR3 sequences, more than 14% detected once. The sequencing used PBMCs from the stem cell graft donor, collected from the stem cell graft. These receptors were obtained from a human donor who donated a stem cell graft to a child with acute lymphoblastic leukemia.

This clonotype was seen repeatedly, ten times or more. The chain employs TRBV10-3 and TRBJ2-4; 9 nucleotides align to TRBD1. Losses at the gene ends were 6 bases for V and 5 bases for J; bases not matched to a gene: 8. The length of the CDR3 is 15 residues. In germline, CDR1 is ENHRY, CDR2 SYGVKD. The CDR3 region has the DNA TGTGCCATCAGCCCGGGACAGGGCTCCCAAAACATTCAGTACTTC. It yields the protein CAISPGQGSQNIQYF.

This clonotype was observed at least ten times. This chain uses TRBV10-3 with TRBJ2-3; tentatively, D is TRBD2 (6 bases). CDR1 is ENHRY, CDR2 SYGVKD, per germline. Trimming removed 7 bases from V and 5 bases from J, with 16 bases in between. The CDR3 is made up of 14 amino acids. The CDR3 DNA follows: TGTGCCATCAACCGCAGGGAGGAGGGAGATACGCAGTATTTT. Translating gives CAINRREEGDTQYF.

This clonotype showed up many times. The rearrangement uses TRBV20-1 and TRBJ2-1, with 10 bases that match TRBD2. Germline V gene sequence: CDR1 DFQATT, CDR2 SNEGSKA (reference sequence). V shed 0 bases, J shed 7 bases, and the junction held 6 bases outside the gene matches. The length of the CDR3 is 15 residues. CDR3 sequence: CSARDSGRSINEQFF. The CDR3 DNA follows: TGCAGTGCTAGAGATAGCGGGAGGAGTATTAATGAGCAGTTCTTC.

This clonotype was picked up many times. V is TRBV28 and J is TRBJ2-5; perhaps TRBD1 as D (6 bases). There are 14 residues in the CDR3. The V and J ends lost 3 bases and 5 bases respectively, with 13 bases between them. Per germline, CDR1 MDHEN and CDR2 SYDVKM. The CDR3 DNA reads as TGTGCCAGCAGTTTTTCCAGGGGCGGGGAGACCCAGTACTTC. Protein product: CASSFSRGGETQYF.

The chain uses TRBV5-6 and TRBJ2-6; D is undetermined. The CDR3 has 16 amino acids. The V and J ends lost 4 bases and 3 bases respectively, with 14 bases between them. Germline values: CDR1 SGHDT, CDR2 YYEEEE. CDR3 coding DNA: TGTGCCAGCAGCCAGGACGCCTATTATGGGGCCAACGTCCTGACTTTC. This sequence encodes CASSQDAYYGANVLTF.

This clonotype was seen at least ten times. V and J are TRBV5-4 and TRBJ2-3; D possibly matches TRBD1 or TRBD2 (5 bases each). The CDR3 runs to 14 residues. Trimming stripped 0 bases from V and 4 bases from J, with 9 bases between. Germline CDR1 reads SGHNT; CDR2 reads YYREEE (reference sequence). The DNA for the CDR3 is TGTGCCAGCAGCTTGGGTGGGGACGCAGATACGCAGTATTTT. Its translation is CASSLGGDADTQYF.

This clonotype was picked up many times. The chain is built from TRBV12-3 or TRBV12-4 and TRBJ2-1; 13 nucleotides line up with TRBD2. V was clipped by 5 bases and J by 13 bases; unmatched bases: 11. The CDR3 runs to 15 residues. The CDR3 nucleotides read TGTGCCAGCAGTCACGGGACTAGCGGGATGGGGTTACAGTTCTTC. Translating it yields CASSHGTSGMGLQFF.

In the case of this clonotype: This may come from a read error, since a much larger clone is one base off. The chain carries TRBV20-1 and TRBJ1-4; D is possibly TRBD1 (5 bases). The CDR3 contains 11 residues. Germline V lookup: CDR1 DFQATT, CDR2 SNEGSKA (reference sequence). The chain's CDR3 is CSAQQDETLFF. DNA of the CDR3: TGCAGTGCGCAACAGGATGAAACACTGTTTTTT.

This clonotype was recorded at least ten times. CDR3 sequence reads: CSVAQGRRDQPQHF. In DNA form, the CDR3 reads TGCAGTGTAGCGCAGGGCAGGAGAGATCAGCCCCAGCATTTT. This sequence joins TRBV20-1 and TRBJ1-5, with D possibly matching TRBD1 (5 bases). CDR3 size: 14 residues. Trimming shortened V by 7 bases and J by 5 bases, and 18 bases separated the two germline ends. Germline CDR1 DFQATT, CDR2 SNEGSKA (reference sequence).

This clonotype was found many times. The chain is built from TRBV29-1 and TRBJ1-1, with unresolved D. Trimming stripped 4 bases from V and 3 bases from J, with 9 bases between. Germline V gene data show CDR1 as SQVTM and CDR2 as ANQGSEA. The CDR3 runs 12 residues. This chain's CDR3 is CSVAKSDTEAFF. The CDR3 region has the DNA TGCAGCGTTGCAAAGTCGGACACTGAAGCTTTCTTT.

A word on this clonotype: At one end, the junction sequence differs from germline, possibly due to a read error. V gene TRBV5-6 combines with J gene TRBJ2-1; 8 nucleotides match TRBD1. This CDR3 has 17 residues. The germline CDR1 and CDR2 sequences are SGHDT and YYEEEE. CDR3 DNA sequence: TGTGCGAGCAGCACCCGGACAGGGTTTAGTTCTGTCGATGAGCGGTTCTTC. Translated: CASSTRTGFSSVDERFF.

Many counts were recorded for this clonotype. V and J are TRBV20-1 and TRBJ2-3; 9 bases align to TRBD2. Germline CDR1 is DFQATT and CDR2 is SNEGSKA (reference sequence). The CDR3 runs 15 residues. With 6 bases clipped from V and 4 bases from J, the junction kept 11 bases outside the gene matches. The CDR3 loop is CSARMASGKSDTQYF. For the CDR3, the DNA is TGCAGTGCCAGAATGGCTAGCGGGAAGTCAGATACGCAGTATTTT.

The CDR3 protein is CATSIGTAYEQYF. DNA for the CDR3: TGTGCCACCAGTATCGGGACAGCATACGAGCAGTACTTC. V usage is TRBV24-1 and J usage is TRBJ2-7; 7 bases align to TRBD1. The CDR3 has 13 residues. Germline CDR1 is KGHDR and CDR2 is SFDVKD. V was pared by 6 bases and J by 4 bases, with 5 bases of the junction left unmatched.

This clonotype has ten or more counts. The chain uses TRBV6-6 and TRBJ2-7; 8 positions match TRBD2. The CDR3 has 12 residues. Losses at the gene ends were 6 bases for V and 4 bases for J; bases not matched to a gene: 2. The germline CDR1 and CDR2 sequences are MNHNY and SVGAGI (reference sequence). CDR3 bases: TGTGCCAGCAGAACTAGCGGTTACGAGCAGTACTTC. It is translated as CASRTSGYEQYF.

At least ten counts were recorded for this clonotype. The rearrangement uses TRBV7-8 and TRBJ2-1; 7 bases align to TRBD1. This CDR3 contains 14 residues. Per germline, CDR1 SGHVS and CDR2 FQNEAQ. J lost 5 bases, V lost 1 base, and 2 bases had no gene match. The CDR3 bases are TGTGCCAGCAGCTTAGGGACAGGAAACAATGAGCAGTTCTTC. This translates into CASSLGTGNNEQFF.

Ten or more counts support this clonotype. This chain joins TRBV5-1 and TRBJ1-1; D possibly corresponds to TRBD1 (5 bases). CDR3 length: 14 amino acids. V shed 0 bases and J shed 5 bases, with 11 bases lying between them. Germline CDR1 reads SGHRS; CDR2 reads YFSETQ. CDR3 sequence: CASSLEWGSTEAFF. The CDR3 DNA reads TGCGCCAGCAGCTTGGAGTGGGGGTCGACTGAAGCTTTCTTT.

At least ten counts were recorded for this clonotype. The chain joins TRBV28 to TRBJ2-3; D is possibly TRBD2 (6 bases). The germline V gene encodes CDR1 MDHEN and CDR2 SYDVKM. The V end lost 3 bases, the J end lost 5 bases, and 15 bases lay between the germline ends. The CDR3 contains 15 residues. CDR3 amino acids: CASSLGGTRGDTQYF. CDR3 nucleotide sequence: TGTGCCAGCAGTTTGGGCGGGACCCGCGGAGATACGCAGTATTTT.